Reported below is one TCR beta chain. The data stem from a study of blood T cell repertoires in COVID-19. The CDR3 extends over 15 amino acids. Trimming stripped 6 bases from V and 2 bases from J, with 15 bases between. Germline V CDR1 and CDR2: ENHRY, SYGVKD. Some clones are missing from TCRdb's copy, which holds only in-frame ones; the method was immunoSEQ multiplex PCR. The data hold around 130,000 clones, with approximately 81% observed a single time. The TCR originated in a man aged 55 to 70 with acute or convalescent COVID-19. The chain couples TRBV10-3 to TRBJ2-3, with D possibly being TRBD1 (6 bases). The sample taken for sequencing was peripheral blood. The CDR3 spells CAISSGTLDTDTQYF. In DNA, the CDR3 is TGTGCCATCAGCTCCGGGACACTCGACACAGATACGCAGTATTTT.